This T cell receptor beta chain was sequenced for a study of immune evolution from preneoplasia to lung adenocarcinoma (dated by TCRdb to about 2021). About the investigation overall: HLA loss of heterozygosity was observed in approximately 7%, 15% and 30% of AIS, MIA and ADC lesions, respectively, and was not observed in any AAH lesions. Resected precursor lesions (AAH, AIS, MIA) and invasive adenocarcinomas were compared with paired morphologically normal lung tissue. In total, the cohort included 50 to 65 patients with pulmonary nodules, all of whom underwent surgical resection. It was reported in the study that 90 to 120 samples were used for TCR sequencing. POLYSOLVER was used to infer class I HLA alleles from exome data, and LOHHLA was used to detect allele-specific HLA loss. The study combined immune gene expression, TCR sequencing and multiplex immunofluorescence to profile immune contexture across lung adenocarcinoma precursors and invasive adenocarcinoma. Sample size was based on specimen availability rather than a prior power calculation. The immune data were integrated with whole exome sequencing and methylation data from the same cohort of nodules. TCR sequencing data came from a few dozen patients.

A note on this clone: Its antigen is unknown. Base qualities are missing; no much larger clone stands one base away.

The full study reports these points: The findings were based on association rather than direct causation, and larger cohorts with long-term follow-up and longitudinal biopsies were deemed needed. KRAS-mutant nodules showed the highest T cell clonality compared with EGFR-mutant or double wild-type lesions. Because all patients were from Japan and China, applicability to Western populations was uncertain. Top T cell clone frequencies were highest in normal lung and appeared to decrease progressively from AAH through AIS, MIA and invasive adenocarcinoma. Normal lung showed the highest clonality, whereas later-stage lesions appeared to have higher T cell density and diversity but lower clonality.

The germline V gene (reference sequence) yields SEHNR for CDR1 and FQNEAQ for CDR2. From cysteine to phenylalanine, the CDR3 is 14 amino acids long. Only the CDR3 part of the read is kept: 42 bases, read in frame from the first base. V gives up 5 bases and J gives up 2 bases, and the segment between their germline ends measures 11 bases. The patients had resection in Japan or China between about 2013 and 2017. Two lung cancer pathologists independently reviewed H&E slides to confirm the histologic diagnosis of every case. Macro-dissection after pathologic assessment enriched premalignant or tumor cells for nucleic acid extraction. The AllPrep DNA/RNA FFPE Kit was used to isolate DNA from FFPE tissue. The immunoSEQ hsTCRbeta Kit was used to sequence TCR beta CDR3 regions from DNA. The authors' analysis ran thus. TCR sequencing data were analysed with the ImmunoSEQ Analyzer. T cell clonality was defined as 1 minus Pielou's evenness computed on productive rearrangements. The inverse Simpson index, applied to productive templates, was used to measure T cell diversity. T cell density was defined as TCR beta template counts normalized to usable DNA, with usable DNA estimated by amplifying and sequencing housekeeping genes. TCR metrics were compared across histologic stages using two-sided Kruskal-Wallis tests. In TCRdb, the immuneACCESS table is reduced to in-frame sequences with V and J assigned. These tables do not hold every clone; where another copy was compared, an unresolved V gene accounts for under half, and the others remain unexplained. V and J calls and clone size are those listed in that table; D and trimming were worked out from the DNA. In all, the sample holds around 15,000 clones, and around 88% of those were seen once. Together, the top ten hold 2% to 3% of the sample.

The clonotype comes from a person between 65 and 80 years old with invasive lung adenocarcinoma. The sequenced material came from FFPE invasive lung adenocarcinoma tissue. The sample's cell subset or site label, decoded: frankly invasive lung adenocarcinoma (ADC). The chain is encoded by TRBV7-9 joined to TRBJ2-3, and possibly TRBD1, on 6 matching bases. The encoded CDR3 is CASSDGQYTDTQYF. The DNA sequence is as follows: TGTGCCAGCAGCGATGGACAGTACACAGATACGCAGTATTTT. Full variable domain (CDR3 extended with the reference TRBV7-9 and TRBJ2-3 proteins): DTGVSQNPRHKITKRGQNVTFRCDPISEHNRLYWYRQTLGQGPEFLTYFQNEAQLEKSRLLSDRFSAERPKGSFSTLEIQRTEQGDSAMYLCASSDGQYTDTQYFGPGTRLTVL.